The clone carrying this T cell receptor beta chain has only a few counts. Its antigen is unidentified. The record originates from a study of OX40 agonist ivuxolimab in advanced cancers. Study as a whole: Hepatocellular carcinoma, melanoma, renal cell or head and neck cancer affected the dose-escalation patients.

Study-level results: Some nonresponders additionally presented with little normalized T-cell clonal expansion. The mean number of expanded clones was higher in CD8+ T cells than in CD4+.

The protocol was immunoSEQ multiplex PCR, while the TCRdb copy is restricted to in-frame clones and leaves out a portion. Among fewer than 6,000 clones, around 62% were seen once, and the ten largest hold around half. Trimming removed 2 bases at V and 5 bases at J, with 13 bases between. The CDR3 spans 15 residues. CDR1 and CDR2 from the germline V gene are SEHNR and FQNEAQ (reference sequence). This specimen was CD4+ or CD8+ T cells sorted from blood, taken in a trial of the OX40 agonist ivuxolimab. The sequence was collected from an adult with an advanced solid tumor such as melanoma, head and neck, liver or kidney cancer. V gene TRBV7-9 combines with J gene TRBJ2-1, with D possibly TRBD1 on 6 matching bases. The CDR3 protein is CASSLRQGYHNEQFF. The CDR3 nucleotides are TGTGCCAGCAGCTTAAGGCAGGGGTACCACAATGAGCAGTTCTTC.